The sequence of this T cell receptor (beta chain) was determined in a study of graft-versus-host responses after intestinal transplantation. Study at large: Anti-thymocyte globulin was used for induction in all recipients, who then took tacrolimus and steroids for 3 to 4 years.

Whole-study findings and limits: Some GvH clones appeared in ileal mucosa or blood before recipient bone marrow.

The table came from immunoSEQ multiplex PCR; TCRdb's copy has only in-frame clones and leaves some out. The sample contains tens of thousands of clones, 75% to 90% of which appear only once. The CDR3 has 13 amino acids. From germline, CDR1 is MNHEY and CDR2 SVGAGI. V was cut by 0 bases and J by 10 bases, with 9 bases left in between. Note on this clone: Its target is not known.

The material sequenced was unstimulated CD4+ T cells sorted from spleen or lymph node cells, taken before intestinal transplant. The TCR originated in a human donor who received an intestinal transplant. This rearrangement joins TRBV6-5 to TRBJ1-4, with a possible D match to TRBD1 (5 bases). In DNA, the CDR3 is TGTGCCAGCAGTTACTCCCCGGGGGGAAAACTGTTTTTT. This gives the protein CASSYSPGGKLFF.